These 2 T cell receptor beta chains share one sample of origin, sequenced in a study of patients and donors after allogeneic stem cell transplantation. TCRdb processed the RT-PCR reads anew with MiXCR; each CDR3 protein has one entry. The data show under 170,000 distinct CDR3 sequences, roughly 35% seen once. Sequenced: blood, either unsorted or a sorted T cell fraction (not recorded which). Receptors were obtained from a human donor who was either an allogeneic HSCT recipient or a stem cell or donor lymphocyte infusion donor (not recorded which). It is not recorded whose cells these are; they may come from a transplant donor.

V gene TRBV11-2 combines with J gene TRBJ2-1; D uncertain. From germline, CDR1 is SGHAT and CDR2 FQNNGV. V was trimmed by 0 bases and J by 6 bases, leaving 9 bases between them. The CDR3 contains 14 residues. The DNA for the CDR3 is TGTGCCAGCAGCTTAGACAGAACTTCCAATGAGCAGTTCTTC. Translating it yields CASSLDRTSNEQFF.

Comments on this clonotype: The junction and the germline gene differ at one end; a read error may be behind it. The chain has TRBV9 and TRBJ1-2; D is undetermined. This CDR3 is built from 14 residues. In germline, CDR1 is SGDLS, CDR2 YYNGEE. The CDR3 coding sequence is TGTGCCAGCAGCGTAGTGGACGCGAACTATTGCTACACCTTC. This sequence encodes CASSVVDANYCYTF.